The next 21 T cell receptor beta chains were all read from a single sample in a study of control samples from healthy donors and cancer patients. Repertoires were generated with immunoSEQ multiplex PCR, while TCRdb's copy carries only in-frame clones and drops some. The sample lists 150,000 to 200,000 clones, about 91% occurring once. The sequenced material came from blood. These receptors came from a middle-aged woman in good health.

This clone was counted a single time. The chain carries TRBV6-1 and TRBJ2-5; 7 bases align to TRBD2. The length of the CDR3 is 15 residues. Germline V gives CDR1 MNHNS, CDR2 SASEGT. Unmatched junction bases numbered 7, after V lost 1 base and J lost 5 bases. CDR3 coding DNA: TGTGCCAGCAGTGAAGTCCCAGCGGGGACGGAGACCCAGTACTTC. Amino acids: CASSEVPAGTETQYF.

The V and J genes are TRBV2 and TRBJ2-5, with unresolved D. CDR1 and CDR2 (germline): SNHLY, FYNNEI. The V end lost 6 bases, the J end lost 0 bases, and 11 bases lay between the germline ends. This CDR3 has 14 residues. The CDR3 nucleotides read TGTGCCAGCAGCTCAAGAGACAACCAAGAGACCCAGTACTTC. This codes for CASSSRDNQETQYF.

The chain joins TRBV4-1 to TRBJ1-1, with D perhaps matching TRBD1 (5 bases). With 5 bases removed from V and 3 bases from J, the gap between germline ends came to 16 bases. Germline-derived CDR1 and CDR2 are MGHRA and YSYEKL. The CDR3 sequence is 15 residues long. Written as DNA, the CDR3 is TGCGCCAGCAGCACCCAAGGGGAGGCGGACACTGAAGCTTTCTTT. This codes for CASSTQGEADTEAFF.

The chain combines TRBV11-2 with TRBJ1-3; possible D gene TRBD1, 6 bases. Germline assignment: CDR1 SGHAT and CDR2 FQNNGV. Trimming took off 4 bases at V and 3 bases at J, with 13 bases between the two ends. The CDR3 has 15 residues. The CDR3, as DNA: TGTGCCAGCAGCTCGACCCCGACAGGTGGAAACACCATATATTTT. Its protein product is CASSSTPTGGNTIYF.

This chain connects TRBV19 to TRBJ1-1; possible D gene TRBD1, 6 bases. Trimming removed 8 bases from V and 3 bases from J, with 10 bases in between. The CDR3 length is 12 residues. CDR1 LNHDA and CDR2 SQIVND come from the germline V gene (reference sequence). The CDR3 region has the DNA TGTGCCAGTGGCGACAGGTACACTGAAGCTTTCTTT. As protein: CASGDRYTEAFF.

The chain combines TRBV6-1 with TRBJ2-7, with 13 bases aligning to TRBD2. In germline, CDR1 is MNHNS, CDR2 SASEGT. This CDR3 is 17 amino acids long. The ends lost 4 bases at V and 1 base at J; junction bases unmatched: 7. The CDR3 region is CASSARTSGGHSYEQYF. In DNA form, the CDR3 reads TGTGCCAGCAGTGCCCGGACTAGCGGGGGCCATTCCTACGAGCAGTACTTC.

V and J are TRBV21-1 and TRBJ1-6. TRBV21-1 is a documented pseudogene. The CDR3 totals 17 residues. DNA for the CDR3: TGTGCCAGCAGCAAACAAGTGGGGTGGGCCTATAATTCACCCCTCCACTTT. Translation gives CASSKQVGWAYNSPLHF.

This rearrangement joins TRBV18 to TRBJ1-3; D gene ambiguous. The CDR3 is 15 residues long. Per germline, CDR1 KGHSH and CDR2 LQKENI. Trimming removed 0 bases at V and 5 bases at J, with 11 bases between. The CDR3 loop is CASSPPRQSRNTIYF. The CDR3 region has the DNA TGTGCCAGCTCACCACCCAGGCAATCTAGAAACACCATATATTTT.

The CDR3 bases are TGCAGCGTTTCAGGGGTAGTAGAGACCCAGTACTTC. Its protein is CSVSGVVETQYF. The V gene is TRBV29-1, the J gene TRBJ2-5; TRBD1 might be the D (6 bases). From germline, CDR1 is SQVTM and CDR2 ANQGSEA. Trimming took off 5 bases at V and 4 bases at J, with 11 bases between the two ends. The CDR3 runs to 12 residues.

This clone was seen a handful of times. J is TRBJ2-7 and V is TRBV5-1; 7 positions match TRBD1. The junction had 3 bases not matched to a gene; V was cut back by 3 bases and J by 0 bases. This CDR3 has 14 residues. Germline lookup yields CDR1 SGHRS and CDR2 YFSETQ. The CDR3 DNA sequence: TGCGCCAGCAGCTACCGGGACAGCTCCTACGAGCAGTACTTC. Protein: CASSYRDSSYEQYF.

The chain is built from TRBV19 and TRBJ1-2, with TRBD1 matching over 8 bases. The CDR3 has 15 amino acids. The trim removed 4 bases at V and 7 bases at J, leaving 11 bases unmatched. Germline loops: CDR1 LNHDA, CDR2 SQIVND (reference sequence). As DNA, the CDR3 is TGTGCCAGTAGTAGAGGGTCGACAGGGGCAACTGGCTACACCTTC. This codes for CASSRGSTGATGYTF.

The chain recombines TRBV3-1 (or the pseudogene TRBV3-2) with TRBJ1-5, with unresolved D. This CDR3 is 14 amino acids long. CDR1 is LGHDT, CDR2 YNNKEL, per germline (reference sequence). Trimming pared 4 bases from V and 2 bases from J, leaving 9 bases between. The CDR3, as DNA: TGTGCCAGCAGCCCCTTTGGTGGCAATCAGCCCCAGCATTTT. Translation: CASSPFGGNQPQHF.

The rearrangement joins TRBV7-9 to TRBJ1-1; D not resolved. V lost 6 bases to trimming and J lost 8 bases, with 10 bases between them. The CDR3 loop spans 11 amino acids. Looked up from germline, CDR1 is SEHNR and CDR2 is FQNEAQ (reference sequence). CDR3 nucleotides: TGTGCCAGCAGGCAGATGGGGGAAGCTTTCTTT. It translates to CASRQMGEAFF.

The CDR3 region is CASSILVTDTQYF. The CDR3 DNA follows: TGTGCCAGTAGTATACTGGTCACAGATACGCAGTATTTT. V usage is TRBV19 and J usage is TRBJ2-3, with no clear D. From germline, CDR1 is LNHDA and CDR2 SQIVND (reference sequence). CDR3 size: 13 residues. V lost 2 bases to trimming and J lost 2 bases, with 5 bases between them.

The chain carries TRBV18 and TRBJ1-2; TRBD1 is a possible D gene (5 bases). The CDR3 covers 13 residues. Per the germline V gene, CDR1 is KGHSH and CDR2 is LQKENI. The V end lost 3 bases, the J end lost 10 bases, and 15 bases lay between the germline ends. CDR3 DNA: TGTGCCAGCTCACCGACCCTGGAGGACAACTACACCTTC. Translating it yields CASSPTLEDNYTF.

This clone occurred a few times. The genes are TRBV5-1 and TRBJ1-5; a possible D gene is TRBD1 (6 bases). Trimming took 0 bases from V and 4 from J, leaving 8 bases between them. CDR3 size: 14 residues. CDR1 is SGHRS and CDR2 is YFSETQ in the germline V gene. CDR3 loop: CASSLGTANQPQHF. The CDR3 nucleotides read TGCGCCAGCAGCTTGGGGACAGCGAATCAGCCCCAGCATTTT.

V gene TRBV5-5 combines with J gene TRBJ1-5; no reliable D call. Trimming removed 0 bases at V and 2 bases at J, with 12 bases between. Germline V gene sequence: CDR1 SGHKS, CDR2 YYEKEE (reference sequence). The CDR3 sequence is 16 residues long. CDR3 residues: CASSLAEGWGNQPQHF. The DNA for the CDR3 is TGTGCCAGCAGCTTGGCAGAGGGCTGGGGCAATCAGCCCCAGCATTTT. Variable domain in full (rest from reference TRBV5-5 and TRBJ1-5): DAGVTQSPTHLIKTRGQQVTLRCSPISGHKSVSWYQQVLGQGPQFIFQYYEKEERGRGNFPDRFSARQFPNYSSELNVNALLLGDSALYLCASSLAEGWGNQPQHFGDGTRLSIL.

This rearrangement joins TRBV6-5 to TRBJ1-1, with 7 bases that match TRBD1. V gave up 0 bases and J gave up 1 base; unmatched junction bases: 2. Germline V gene sequence: CDR1 MNHEY, CDR2 SVGAGI. The CDR3 is made up of 15 amino acids. The CDR3 loop reads CASSYSRQGNTEAFF. CDR3 DNA: TGTGCCAGCAGTTACTCCCGACAGGGGAACACTGAAGCTTTCTTT.

Comment on this clone: An end of the junction differs from the germline gene, which may be a read error. The chain combines TRBV4-2 with TRBJ2-2, with 15 bases fitting TRBD2. The germline V gene has CDR1 LGHNA and CDR2 YNFKEQ. This CDR3 is built from 17 residues. Here the CDR3 reads CASSLRTSGGAPGELFF. DNA of the CDR3: TGTGCCAGCAGCCTCCGGACTAGCGGGGGGGCCCCCGGCGAGCTGTTTTTT.

The chain carries TRBV2 and TRBJ2-5; 7 bases align to TRBD1. CDR1 SNHLY and CDR2 FYNNEI come from the germline V gene. V was clipped by 8 bases and J by 11 bases; unmatched bases: 2. The CDR3 is 9 amino acids. CDR3 loop: CASGTEQYF. The CDR3 coding sequence is TGTGCCAGCGGGACAGAGCAGTACTTC.

The V and J genes are TRBV11-2 and TRBJ1-6; perhaps TRBD1 as D (6 bases). Looked up from germline, CDR1 is SGHAT and CDR2 is FQNNGV. V lost 4 bases to trimming and J lost 7 bases, with 14 bases between them. The CDR3 is 15 amino acids. The CDR3 nucleotides read TGTGCCAGCAGCTACAGGGAAACGGGGAATTCACCCCTCCACTTT. It encodes CASSYRETGNSPLHF. Using reference TRBV11-2 and TRBJ1-6 for the parts outside the CDR3, the full variable domain is EAGVAQSPRYKIIEKRQSVAFWCNPISGHATLYWYQQILGQGPKLLIQFQNNGVVDDSQLPKDRFSAERLKGVDSTLKIQPAKLEDSAVYLCASSYRETGNSPLHFGNGTRLTVT.